This TCR beta chain was recovered during a study of blood T cell repertoires in COVID-19. Study in general: COVID-19 samples from acute and convalescent phases originated in the United States, Italy and Spain. T cells, B-cell-depleted T cells, or PBMCs provided the cDNA or gDNA that served as material.

This clone was seen more than once but under ten times. Germline CDR1 is SGHTA and CDR2 is FQGNSA. The CDR3 length is 13 residues. V dropped 0 bases and J dropped 6; count of bases not matched to a gene: 0. Original handling: For nucleated cells, counts were estimated from reference gene primer amplification. Some clones are missing from TCRdb's copy, which holds only in-frame ones; the method was immunoSEQ multiplex PCR. The V and J calls and the clone size are those of that table, but D and trimming were determined from the DNA. The data show about 220,000 clones, over 75% seen once. Input material: PBMCs or T cells enriched from blood (not recorded which). This rearrangement joins TRBV7-2 to TRBJ2-3; TRBD2 matches 7 bases. The sequence came from a woman in her late teens or twenties in a cohort exposed to, infected with or recovered from COVID-19 (not recorded which). The CDR3 spells CASSLAGGDTQYF. The CDR3 DNA follows: TGTGCCAGCAGCTTAGCGGGAGGGGATACGCAGTATTTT.